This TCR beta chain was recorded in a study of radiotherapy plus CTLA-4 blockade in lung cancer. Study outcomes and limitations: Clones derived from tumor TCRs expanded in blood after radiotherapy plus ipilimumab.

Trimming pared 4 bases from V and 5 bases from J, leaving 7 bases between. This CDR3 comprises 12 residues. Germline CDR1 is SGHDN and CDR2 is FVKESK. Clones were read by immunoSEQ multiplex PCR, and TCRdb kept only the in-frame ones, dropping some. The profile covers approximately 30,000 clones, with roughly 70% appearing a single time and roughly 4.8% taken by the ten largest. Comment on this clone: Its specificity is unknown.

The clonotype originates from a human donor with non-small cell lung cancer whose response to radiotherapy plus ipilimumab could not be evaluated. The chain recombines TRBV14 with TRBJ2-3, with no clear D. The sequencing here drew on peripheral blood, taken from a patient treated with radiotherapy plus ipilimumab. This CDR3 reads CASSLRRDTQYF. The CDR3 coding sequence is TGTGCCAGCAGCCTGCGGAGAGATACGCAGTATTTT.